One TCR beta chain is described in this entry. Antigen: not known. The data originate from a study of cytomegalovirus exposure and HLA in healthy donors. CDR3 size: 15 residues. Germline lookup yields CDR1 SGDLS and CDR2 YYNGEE. Unmatched junction bases numbered 2, after V lost 0 bases and J lost 2 bases. Vbeta (60) and Jbeta (13) primers were used in the PCR. TCRdb's table, derived via immunoSEQ multiplex PCR, lists solely in-frame clones and lacks some. The repertoire holds 90,000 to 100,000 clones, with approximately 76% as singletons. Study-level points and caveats: CMV serostatus stood as the only immune exposure information on hand. Investigators reported over 150 TCR beta chains as tied to cytomegalovirus. CMV antigen specificity of three CMV-associated chains was confirmed in vitro.

The TCR sequence derives from a man between 35 and 55 years old in good health and CMV-seropositive. The chain couples TRBV9 to TRBJ2-5; 9 positions agree with TRBD1. Sequenced sample: PBMCs. This chain's CDR3 is CASSVGQGGQETQYF. The CDR3, as DNA: TGTGCCAGCAGCGTAGGACAGGGGGGACAAGAGACCCAGTACTTC. Complete variable domain (other parts from reference TRBV9 and TRBJ2-5): DSGVTQTPKHLITATGQRVTLRCSPRSGDLSVYWYQQSLDQGLQFLIQYYNGEERAKGNILERFSAQQFPDLHSELNLSSLELGDSALYFCASSVGQGGQETQYFGPGTRLLVL.